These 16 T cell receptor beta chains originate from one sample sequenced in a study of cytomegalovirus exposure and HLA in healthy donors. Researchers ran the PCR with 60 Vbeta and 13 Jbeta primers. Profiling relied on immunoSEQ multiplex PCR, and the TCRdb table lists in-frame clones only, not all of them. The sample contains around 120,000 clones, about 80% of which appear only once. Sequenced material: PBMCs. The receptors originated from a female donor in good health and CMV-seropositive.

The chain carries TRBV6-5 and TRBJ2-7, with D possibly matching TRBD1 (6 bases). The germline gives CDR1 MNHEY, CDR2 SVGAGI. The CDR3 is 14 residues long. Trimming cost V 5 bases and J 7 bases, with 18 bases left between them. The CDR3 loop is CASSLGGPPREQYF. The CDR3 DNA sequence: TGTGCCAGCAGTCTTGGGGGCCCCCCTAGAGAGCAGTACTTC.

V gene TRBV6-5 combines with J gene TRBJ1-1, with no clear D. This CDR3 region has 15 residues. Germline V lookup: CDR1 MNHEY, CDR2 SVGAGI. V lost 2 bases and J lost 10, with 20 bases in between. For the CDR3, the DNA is TGTGCCAGCAGTTACGCGCTAGTCGGCTCACGGGGAGCTTTCTTT. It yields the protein CASSYALVGSRGAFF.

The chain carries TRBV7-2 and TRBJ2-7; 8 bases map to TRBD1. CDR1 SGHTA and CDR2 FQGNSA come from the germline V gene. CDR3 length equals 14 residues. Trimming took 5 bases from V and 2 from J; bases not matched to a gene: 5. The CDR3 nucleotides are TGTGCCAGCAGCGTAGGACAGGGCCCCTACGAGCAGTACTTC. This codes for CASSVGQGPYEQYF. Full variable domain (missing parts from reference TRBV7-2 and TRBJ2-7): GAGVSQSPSNKVTEKGKDVELRCDPISGHTALYWYRQSLGQGLEFLIYFQGNSAPDKSGLPSDRFSAERTGGSVSTLTIQRTQQEDSAVYLCASSVGQGPYEQYFGPGTRLTVT.

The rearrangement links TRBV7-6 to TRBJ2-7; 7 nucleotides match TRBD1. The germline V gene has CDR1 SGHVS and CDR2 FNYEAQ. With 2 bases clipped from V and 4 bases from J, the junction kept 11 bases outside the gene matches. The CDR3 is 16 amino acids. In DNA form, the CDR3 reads TGTGCCAGCAGCTTATCCACGGGGACAGCGGCTTACGAGCAGTACTTC. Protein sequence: CASSLSTGTAAYEQYF. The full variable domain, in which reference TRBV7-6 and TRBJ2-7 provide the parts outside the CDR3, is GAGVSQSPRYKVTKRGQDVALRCDPISGHVSLYWYRQALGQGPEFLTYFNYEAQQDKSGLPNDRFSAERPEGSISTLTIQRTEQRDSAMYRCASSLSTGTAAYEQYFGPGTRLTVT.

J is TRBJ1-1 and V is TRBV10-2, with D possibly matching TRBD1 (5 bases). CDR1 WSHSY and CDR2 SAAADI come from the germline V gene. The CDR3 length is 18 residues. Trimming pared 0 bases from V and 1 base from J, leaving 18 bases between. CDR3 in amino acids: CASSESMVPPQGNTEAFF. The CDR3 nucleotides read TGCGCCAGCAGTGAGTCGATGGTTCCCCCCCAGGGGAACACTGAAGCTTTCTTT.

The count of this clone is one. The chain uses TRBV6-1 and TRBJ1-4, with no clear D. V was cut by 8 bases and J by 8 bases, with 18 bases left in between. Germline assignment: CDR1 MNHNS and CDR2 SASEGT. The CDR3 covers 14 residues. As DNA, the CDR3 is TGTGCCAGCTCACGAAATAGCGCGAGAGAAAAACTGTTTTTT. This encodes CASSRNSAREKLFF.

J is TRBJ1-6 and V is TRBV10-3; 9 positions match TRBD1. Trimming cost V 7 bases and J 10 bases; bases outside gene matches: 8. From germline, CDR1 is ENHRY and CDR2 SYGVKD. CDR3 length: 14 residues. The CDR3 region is CAITKDRGKSPLHF. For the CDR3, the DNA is TGTGCCATCACCAAGGACAGGGGTAAATCACCCCTCCACTTT.

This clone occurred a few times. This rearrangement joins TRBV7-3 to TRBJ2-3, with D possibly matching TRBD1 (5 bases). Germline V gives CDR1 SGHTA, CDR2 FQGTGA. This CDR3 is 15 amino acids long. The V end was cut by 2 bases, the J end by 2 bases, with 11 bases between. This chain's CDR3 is CASSLGAAYTDTQYF. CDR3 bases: TGTGCCAGCAGCTTAGGGGCAGCCTACACAGATACGCAGTATTTT.

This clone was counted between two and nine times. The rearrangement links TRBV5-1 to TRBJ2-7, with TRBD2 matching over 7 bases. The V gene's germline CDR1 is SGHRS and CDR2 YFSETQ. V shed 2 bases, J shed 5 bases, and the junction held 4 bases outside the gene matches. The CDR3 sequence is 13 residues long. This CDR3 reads CASSFPGRDEQYF. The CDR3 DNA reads TGCGCCAGCAGCTTTCCAGGGAGGGACGAGCAGTACTTC.

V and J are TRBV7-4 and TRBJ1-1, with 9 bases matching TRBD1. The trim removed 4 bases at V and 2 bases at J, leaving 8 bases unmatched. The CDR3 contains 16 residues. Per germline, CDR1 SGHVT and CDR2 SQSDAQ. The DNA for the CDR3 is TGTGCCAGCAGCTGTACCGGGACAGGGTTTAACACTGAAGCTTTCTTT. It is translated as CASSCTGTGFNTEAFF.

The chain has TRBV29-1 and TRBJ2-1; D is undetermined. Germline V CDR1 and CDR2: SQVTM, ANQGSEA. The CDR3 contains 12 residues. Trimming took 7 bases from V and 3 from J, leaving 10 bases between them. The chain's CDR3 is CSASIDYNEQFF. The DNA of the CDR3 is TGCAGCGCCTCGATAGACTACAATGAGCAGTTCTTC.

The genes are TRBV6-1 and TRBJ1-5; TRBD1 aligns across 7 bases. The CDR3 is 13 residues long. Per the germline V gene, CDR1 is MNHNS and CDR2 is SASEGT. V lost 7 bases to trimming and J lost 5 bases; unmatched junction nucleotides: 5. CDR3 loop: CASNRGQDQPQHF. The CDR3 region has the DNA TGTGCCAGCAATAGGGGGCAGGATCAGCCCCAGCATTTT.

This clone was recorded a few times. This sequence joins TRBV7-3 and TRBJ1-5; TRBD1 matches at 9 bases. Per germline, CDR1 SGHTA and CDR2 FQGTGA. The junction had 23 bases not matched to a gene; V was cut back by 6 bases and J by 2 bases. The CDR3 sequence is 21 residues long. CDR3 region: CASRPTLRQGVLIGGNQPQHF. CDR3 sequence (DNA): TGTGCCAGCAGACCGACGTTAAGACAGGGGGTACTCATAGGGGGCAATCAGCCCCAGCATTTT.

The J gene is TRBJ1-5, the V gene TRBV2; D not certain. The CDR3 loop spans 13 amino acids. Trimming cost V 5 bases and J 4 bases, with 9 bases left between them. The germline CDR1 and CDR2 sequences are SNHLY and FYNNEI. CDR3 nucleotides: TGTGCCAGCAGTTCGACACCTAATCAGCCCCAGCATTTT. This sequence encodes CASSSTPNQPQHF.

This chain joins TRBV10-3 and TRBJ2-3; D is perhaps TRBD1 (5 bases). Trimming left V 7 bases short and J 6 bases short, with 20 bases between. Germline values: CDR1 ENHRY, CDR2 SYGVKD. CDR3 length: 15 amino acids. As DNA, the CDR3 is TGTGCCATCATTGCCCCTTACAGGAACTCTGATACGCAGTATTTT. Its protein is CAIIAPYRNSDTQYF.

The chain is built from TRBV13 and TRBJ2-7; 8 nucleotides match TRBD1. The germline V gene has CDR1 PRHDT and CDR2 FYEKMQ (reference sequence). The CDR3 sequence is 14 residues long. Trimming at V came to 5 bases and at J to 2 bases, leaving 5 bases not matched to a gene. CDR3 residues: CASSPDRVAYEQYF. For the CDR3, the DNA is TGTGCCAGCAGCCCGGACAGGGTGGCCTACGAGCAGTACTTC.